The rows below give T cell receptor beta chains drawn from one sample of a study of cytomegalovirus exposure and HLA in healthy donors. TCRdb keeps only in-frame clones here, not all; method: immunoSEQ multiplex PCR. The sample holds under 200,000 clones, approximately 81% seen once. Sequences were obtained from PBMCs. These receptors came from a boy aged 5 to 17 in good health and CMV-seronegative. The CDR3 runs from the conserved cysteine through the conserved F or W. Expanded clones get a size class; other rows say once, few or many, or leave the size out.

abundance: NA; v_gene: TRBV29-1; j_gene: TRBJ2-7; CDR3aa: CSVLGGPYEQYF
abundance: NA; v_gene: TRBV6-6; j_gene: TRBJ2-7; CDR3aa: CASSRPTSESSYEQYF
abundance: NA; v_gene: TRBV5-1; j_gene: TRBJ1-1; CDR3aa: CASSLAGPTKAFF
abundance: NA; v_gene: TRBV12-5; j_gene: TRBJ1-1; CDR3aa: CASGLVLGGEAFF
abundance: NA; v_gene: TRBV5-5; j_gene: TRBJ1-4; CDR3aa: CASSLAGGGGEKLFF
abundance: NA; v_gene: TRBV2; j_gene: TRBJ2-5; CDR3aa: CASSEFGLAGETQYF
abundance: NA; v_gene: TRBV15; j_gene: TRBJ1-2; CDR3aa: CATSFIKGGNYGYTF
abundance: NA; v_gene: TRBV25-1; j_gene: TRBJ1-1; CDR3aa: CASSSKREAFF
abundance: few; v_gene: TRBV19; j_gene: TRBJ1-5; CDR3aa: CASSVNRVSVNQPQHF
abundance: NA; v_gene: TRBV27; j_gene: TRBJ1-5; CDR3aa: CASSDGGSNQPQHF
abundance: NA; v_gene: TRBV10-3; j_gene: TRBJ2-3; CDR3aa: CAISESMGSSTDTQYF
abundance: NA; v_gene: TRBV4-1; j_gene: TRBJ2-2; CDR3aa: CASSRGLAGASPGELFF
abundance: NA; v_gene: TRBV4-1; j_gene: TRBJ1-1; CDR3aa: CASSQETGTVRGAFF
abundance: NA; v_gene: TRBV5-6; j_gene: TRBJ1-2; CDR3aa: CASSSSRSGIGGYTF
abundance: NA; v_gene: TRBV5-4; j_gene: TRBJ2-3; CDR3aa: CASSGDSFSTDTQYF
abundance: NA; v_gene: TRBV29-1; j_gene: TRBJ2-1; CDR3aa: CSVWTSARYNEQFF
abundance: few; v_gene: TRBV30; j_gene: TRBJ2-7; CDR3aa: CAWSLGLFYEQYF
abundance: NA; v_gene: TRBV27; j_gene: TRBJ2-1; CDR3aa: CASSSRLAVPYNEQFF
abundance: NA; v_gene: TRBV27; j_gene: TRBJ2-3; CDR3aa: CASSSLGGLTDTQYF
abundance: NA; v_gene: TRBV6-1; j_gene: TRBJ2-5; CDR3aa: CASSDYRGRAQETQYF
abundance: NA; v_gene: TRBV7-9; j_gene: TRBJ1-6; CDR3aa: CASSLGGASDNSPLHF
abundance: NA; v_gene: TRBV9; j_gene: TRBJ2-1; CDR3aa: CASSVSGGGYNEQFF
abundance: NA; v_gene: TRBV2; j_gene: NA; CDR3aa: CASSHGLAGGTSYEQYF
abundance: NA; v_gene: TRBV19; j_gene: TRBJ1-1; CDR3aa: CASSIRWSPEAFF
abundance: NA; v_gene: TRBV6-1; j_gene: TRBJ2-1; CDR3aa: CASSERGNYNEQFF
abundance: NA; v_gene: TRBV7-9; j_gene: TRBJ1-5; CDR3aa: CASSLTGGGNQPQHF
abundance: once; v_gene: TRBV4-1; j_gene: TRBJ2-7; CDR3aa: CASSQDFVRSGGAFNLHEQYF
abundance: NA; v_gene: TRBV27; j_gene: NA; CDR3aa: CASSLSPGDRYEQYF
abundance: NA; v_gene: TRBV11-2; j_gene: TRBJ2-7; CDR3aa: CASSRSGITYEQYF
abundance: once; v_gene: TRBV7-9; j_gene: TRBJ2-7; CDR3aa: CASRTGGVEEQYF
abundance: NA; v_gene: TRBV29-1; j_gene: NA; CDR3aa: CSVGGLRPELQYEQYF
abundance: once; v_gene: TRBV29-1; j_gene: TRBJ2-7; CDR3aa: CSVGGNEQYF
abundance: NA; v_gene: TRBV7-6; j_gene: TRBJ1-6; CDR3aa: CASSSRQLNSPLHF
abundance: NA; v_gene: TRBV30; j_gene: TRBJ1-2; CDR3aa: CAWSAGGCGYTF
abundance: NA; v_gene: TRBV30; j_gene: TRBJ2-7; CDR3aa: CAWSKGTSTAYYYEQYF
abundance: NA; v_gene: TRBV9; j_gene: TRBJ1-1; CDR3aa: CASSAGVMNTEAFF
abundance: NA; v_gene: TRBV10-3; j_gene: TRBJ2-1; CDR3aa: CAISDSVGLSRRVEQFF
abundance: NA; v_gene: TRBV6-6; j_gene: TRBJ2-3; CDR3aa: CASRVLAGGTDTQYF
abundance: NA; v_gene: TRBV28; j_gene: TRBJ2-3; CDR3aa: CASSFVATDPGSSTDTQYF
abundance: NA; v_gene: TRBV10-3; j_gene: TRBJ1-1; CDR3aa: CAISRGNTEAFF
abundance: once; v_gene: TRBV15; j_gene: TRBJ2-5; CDR3aa: CATSRALGLAALETQYF
abundance: NA; v_gene: TRBV7-2; j_gene: TRBJ1-4; CDR3aa: CASTNPGATNEKLFF
abundance: NA; v_gene: TRBV4-1; j_gene: TRBJ2-7; CDR3aa: CASSQSGAVNYEQYF
abundance: NA; v_gene: TRBV27; j_gene: TRBJ1-3; CDR3aa: CASSTGESSGNTIYF
abundance: NA; v_gene: TRBV27; j_gene: TRBJ2-7; CDR3aa: CASTLRQETKRSYEQYF
abundance: NA; v_gene: TRBV6-1; j_gene: TRBJ1-3; CDR3aa: CASSGAGGGGNTIYF